This TCR beta chain is drawn from a study of esophageal squamous cell carcinoma under preoperative chemotherapy. Indicated time point: after preoperative PTX-NDP chemotherapy. The CDR3 spans 14 residues. V was trimmed by 1 base and J by 6 bases, leaving 10 bases between them. From germline, CDR1 is SGHVS and CDR2 FQNEAQ. In its sample, this clonotype was seen many times. TCRdb independently ran MiXCR on the PCR reads; one entry per CDR3 protein. The sample lists fewer than 20,000 distinct CDR3 sequences; approximately 44% were seen once. This TCR came from a human donor with esophageal squamous cell carcinoma. The donor label of this sample is uncertain. Sampling was carried out from a patient given preoperative chemotherapy. V usage is TRBV7-8 and J usage is TRBJ2-1; tentatively, D is TRBD2 (5 bases). The DNA for the CDR3 is TGTGCCAGCAGCTTAGGAGGGCTGGGCAATGAGCAGTTCTTC. Translated: CASSLGGLGNEQFF.